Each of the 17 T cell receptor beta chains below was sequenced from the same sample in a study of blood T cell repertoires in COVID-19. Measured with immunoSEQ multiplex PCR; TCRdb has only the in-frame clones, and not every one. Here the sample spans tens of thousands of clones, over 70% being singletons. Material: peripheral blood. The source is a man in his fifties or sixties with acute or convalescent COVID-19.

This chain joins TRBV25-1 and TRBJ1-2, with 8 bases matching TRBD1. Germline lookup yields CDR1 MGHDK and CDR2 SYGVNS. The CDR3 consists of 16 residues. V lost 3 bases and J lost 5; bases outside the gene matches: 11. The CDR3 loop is CASSDPGTGPGYGYTF. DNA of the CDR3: TGTGCCAGCAGTGACCCCGGGACAGGACCTGGGTATGGCTACACCTTC.

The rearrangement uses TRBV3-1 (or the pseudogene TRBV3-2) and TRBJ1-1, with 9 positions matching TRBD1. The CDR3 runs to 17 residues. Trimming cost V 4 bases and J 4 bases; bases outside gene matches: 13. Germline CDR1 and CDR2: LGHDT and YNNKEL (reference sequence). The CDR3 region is CASSPGQGRGEATEAFF. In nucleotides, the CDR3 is TGTGCCAGCAGCCCCGGACAGGGGAGGGGAGAGGCCACTGAAGCTTTCTTT.

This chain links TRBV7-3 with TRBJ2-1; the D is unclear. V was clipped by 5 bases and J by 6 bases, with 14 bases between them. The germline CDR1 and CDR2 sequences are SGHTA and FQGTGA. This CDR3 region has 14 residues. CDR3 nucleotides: TGTGCCAGCAGCCCTCACCCCACGGGCAATGAGCAGTTCTTC. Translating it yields CASSPHPTGNEQFF.

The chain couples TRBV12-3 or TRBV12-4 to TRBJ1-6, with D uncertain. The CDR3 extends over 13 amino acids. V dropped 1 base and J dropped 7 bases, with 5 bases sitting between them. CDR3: CASSLEQNSPLHF. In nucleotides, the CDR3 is TGTGCCAGCAGTTTAGAACAGAATTCACCCCTCCACTTT.

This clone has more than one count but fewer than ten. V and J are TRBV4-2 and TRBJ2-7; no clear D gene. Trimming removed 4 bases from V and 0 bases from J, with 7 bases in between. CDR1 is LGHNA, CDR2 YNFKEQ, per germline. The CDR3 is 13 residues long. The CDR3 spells CASSPGLSYEQYF. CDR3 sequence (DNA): TGTGCCAGCAGCCCTGGGCTCTCCTACGAGCAGTACTTC.

The CDR3 reads CASSLGQINIQYF. The CDR3 coding sequence is TGCGCCAGCAGCCTGGGACAGATAAACATTCAGTACTTC. The rearrangement uses TRBV4-1 and TRBJ2-4; the match to TRBD1 covers 7 bases. This CDR3 contains 13 residues. V lost 4 bases and J lost 6; bases outside the gene matches: 3. Germline V gene lookup returns CDR1 MGHRA and CDR2 YSYEKL.

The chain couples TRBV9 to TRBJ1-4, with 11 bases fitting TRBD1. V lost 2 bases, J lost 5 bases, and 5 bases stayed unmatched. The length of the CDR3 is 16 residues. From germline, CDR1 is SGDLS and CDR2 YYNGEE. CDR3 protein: CASSVGTGGRNEKLFF. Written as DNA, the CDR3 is TGTGCCAGCAGCGTGGGGACAGGGGGTAGGAATGAAAAACTGTTTTTT.

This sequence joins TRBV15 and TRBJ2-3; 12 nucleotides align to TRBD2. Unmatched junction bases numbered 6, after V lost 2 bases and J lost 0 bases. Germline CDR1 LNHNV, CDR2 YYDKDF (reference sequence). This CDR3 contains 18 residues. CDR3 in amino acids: CATSRLAGGPGSTDTQYF. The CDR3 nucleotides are TGTGCCACCAGCAGACTAGCGGGGGGGCCTGGGAGCACAGATACGCAGTATTTT. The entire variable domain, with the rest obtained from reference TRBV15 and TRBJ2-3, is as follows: DAMVIQNPRYQVTQFGKPVTLSCSQTLNHNVMYWYQQKSSQAPKLLFHYYDKDFNNEADTPDNFQSRRPNTSFCFLDIRSPGLGDTAMYLCATSRLAGGPGSTDTQYFGPGTRLTVL.

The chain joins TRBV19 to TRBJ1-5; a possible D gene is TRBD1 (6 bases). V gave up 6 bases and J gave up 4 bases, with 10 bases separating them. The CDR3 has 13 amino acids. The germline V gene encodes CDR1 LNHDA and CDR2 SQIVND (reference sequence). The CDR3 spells CASRRQGNQPQHF. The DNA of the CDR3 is TGTGCCAGTAGGCGTCAGGGGAATCAGCCCCAGCATTTT. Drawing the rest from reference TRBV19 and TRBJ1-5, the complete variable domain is DGGITQSPKYLFRKEGQNVTLSCEQNLNHDAMYWYRQDPGQGLRLIYYSQIVNDFQKGDIAEGYSVSREKKESFPLTVTSAQKNPTAFYLCASRRQGNQPQHFGDGTRLSIL.

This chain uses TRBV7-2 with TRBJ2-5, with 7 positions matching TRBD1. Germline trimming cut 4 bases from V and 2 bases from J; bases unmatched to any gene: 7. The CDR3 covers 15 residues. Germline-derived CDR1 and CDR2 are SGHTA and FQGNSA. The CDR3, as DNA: TGTGCCAGCAGCTCGACAGGGATCGGGCAAGAGACCCAGTACTTC. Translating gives CASSSTGIGQETQYF.

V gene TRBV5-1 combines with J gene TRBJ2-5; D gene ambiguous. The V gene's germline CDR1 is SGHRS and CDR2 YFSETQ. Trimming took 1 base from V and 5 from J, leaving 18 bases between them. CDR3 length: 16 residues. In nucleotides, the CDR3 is TGCGCCAGCAGCTTGACCCTTTCGACCCTAGGTGAGACCCAGTACTTC. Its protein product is CASSLTLSTLGETQYF.

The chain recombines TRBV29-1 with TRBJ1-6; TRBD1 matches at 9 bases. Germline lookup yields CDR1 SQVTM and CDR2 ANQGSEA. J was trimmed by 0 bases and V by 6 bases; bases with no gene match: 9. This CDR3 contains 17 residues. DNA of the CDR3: TGCAGCGTCTCCGGGACAGGGCACCTCTCCTATAATTCACCCCTCCACTTT. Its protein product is CSVSGTGHLSYNSPLHF.

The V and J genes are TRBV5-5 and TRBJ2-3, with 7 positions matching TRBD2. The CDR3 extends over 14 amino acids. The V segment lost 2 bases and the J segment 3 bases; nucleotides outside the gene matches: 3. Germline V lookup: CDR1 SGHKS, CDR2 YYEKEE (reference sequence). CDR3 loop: CASSFGGRTDTQYF. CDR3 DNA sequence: TGTGCCAGCAGCTTCGGGGGGAGGACAGATACGCAGTATTTT.

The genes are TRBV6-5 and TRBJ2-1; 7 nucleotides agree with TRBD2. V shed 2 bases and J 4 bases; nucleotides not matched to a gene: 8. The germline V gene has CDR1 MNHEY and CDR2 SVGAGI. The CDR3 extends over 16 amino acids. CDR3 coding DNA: TGTGCCAGCAGTTACAATCCTAGCGGAAGATACAATGAGCAGTTCTTC. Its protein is CASSYNPSGRYNEQFF.

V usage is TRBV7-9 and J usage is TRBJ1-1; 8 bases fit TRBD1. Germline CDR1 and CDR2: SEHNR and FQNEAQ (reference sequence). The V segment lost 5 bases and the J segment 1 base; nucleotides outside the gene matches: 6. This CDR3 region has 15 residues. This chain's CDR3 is CASSTWGQANTEAFF. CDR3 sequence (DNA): TGTGCCAGCAGCACCTGGGGACAGGCGAACACTGAAGCTTTCTTT.

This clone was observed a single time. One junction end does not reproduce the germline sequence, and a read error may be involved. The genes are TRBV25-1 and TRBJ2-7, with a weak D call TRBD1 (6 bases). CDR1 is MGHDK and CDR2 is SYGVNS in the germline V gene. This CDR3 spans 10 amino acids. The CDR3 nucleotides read TGTGCCAGCCCTAAAGGGAGAGGGGGCTTC. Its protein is CASPKGRGGF.

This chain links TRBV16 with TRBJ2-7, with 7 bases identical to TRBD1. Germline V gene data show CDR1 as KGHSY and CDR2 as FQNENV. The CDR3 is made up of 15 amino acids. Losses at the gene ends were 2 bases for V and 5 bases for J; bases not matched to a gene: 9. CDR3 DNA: TGTGCCAGCAGCCAAATCTCGTGGGACAGTCACGAGCAGTACTTC. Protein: CASSQISWDSHEQYF. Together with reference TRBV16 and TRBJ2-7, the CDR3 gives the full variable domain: GEEVAQTPKHLVRGEGQKAKLYCAPIKGHSYVFWYQQVLKNEFKFLISFQNENVFDETGMPKERFSAKCLPNSPCSLEIQATKLEDSAVYFCASSQISWDSHEQYFGPGTRLTVT.